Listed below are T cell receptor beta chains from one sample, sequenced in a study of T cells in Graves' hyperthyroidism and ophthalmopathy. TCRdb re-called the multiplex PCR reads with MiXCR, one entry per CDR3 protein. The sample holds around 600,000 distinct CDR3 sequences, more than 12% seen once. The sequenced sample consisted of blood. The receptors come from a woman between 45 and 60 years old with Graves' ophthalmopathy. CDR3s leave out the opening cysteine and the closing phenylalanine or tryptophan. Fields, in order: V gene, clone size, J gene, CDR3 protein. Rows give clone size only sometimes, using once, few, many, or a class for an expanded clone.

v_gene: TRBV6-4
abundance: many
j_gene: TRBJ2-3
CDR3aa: ASSMGQGTDTQY

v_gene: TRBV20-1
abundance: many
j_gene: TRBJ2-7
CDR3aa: SATDAEIGYEQY

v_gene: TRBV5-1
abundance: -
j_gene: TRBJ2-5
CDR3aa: ASSLSPLGGQETQY

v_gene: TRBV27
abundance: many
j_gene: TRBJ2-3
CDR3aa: ASTTLDLNGDTQY

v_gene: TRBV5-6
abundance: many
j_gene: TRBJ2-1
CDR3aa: ASSWGLGDYNEQF

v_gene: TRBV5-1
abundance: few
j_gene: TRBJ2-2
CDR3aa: ASSPRVHGELF

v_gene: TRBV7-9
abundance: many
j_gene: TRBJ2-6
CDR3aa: ASSLTGGAGANVLT

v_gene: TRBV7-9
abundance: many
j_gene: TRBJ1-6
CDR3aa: ASSGGTADNSPLH

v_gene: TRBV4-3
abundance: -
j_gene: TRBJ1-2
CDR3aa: ASSQDLSATLNYGYT

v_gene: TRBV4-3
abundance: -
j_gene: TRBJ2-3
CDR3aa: ASSQQRAPADTQY

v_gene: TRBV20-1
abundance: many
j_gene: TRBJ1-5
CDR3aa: SARDRRKGGNQPQH

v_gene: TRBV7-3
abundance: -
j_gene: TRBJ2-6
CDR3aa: ASSSRRSSGANVLT

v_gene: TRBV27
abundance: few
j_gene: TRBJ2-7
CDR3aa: ASSTGTDPYEQY

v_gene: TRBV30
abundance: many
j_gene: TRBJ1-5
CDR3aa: AWTTGTGRQPQH

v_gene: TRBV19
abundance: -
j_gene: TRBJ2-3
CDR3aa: ASRPWPGISTDTQY

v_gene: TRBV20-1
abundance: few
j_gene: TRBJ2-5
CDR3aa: SASPGLAGVGDY

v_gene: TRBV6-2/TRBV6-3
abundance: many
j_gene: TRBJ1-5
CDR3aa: ATARALGNQPQH